This T cell receptor (beta chain) originates from a study of CD8+CD57+ T cells in acquired aplastic anemia. Study-wide points: Patients did not significantly differ from controls in CD8+ Simpson's diversity.

Genomic DNA was employed as the template in profiling TCR beta VDJ and CDR3. One entry per CDR3 protein, called by TCRdb with MiXCR from the reads. The sample yields 210,000 or so distinct CDR3 sequences, approximately 51% seen once. This clonotype turned up a few times. The target antigen is unknown. Flow cytometry had shown expanded CD8+CD57+ cells in the patients chosen for sequencing. Trimming cost V 2 bases and J 5 bases; bases outside gene matches: 6. The CDR3 sequence is 15 residues long. From germline, CDR1 is MNHEY and CDR2 SVGEGT. V and J are TRBV6-2 or TRBV6-3 and TRBJ2-3; 8 nucleotides agree with TRBD2. Sequences were obtained from sorted CD4+, CD8+, or CD8+CD57+ T cells (not recorded which) from PBMCs. The sequence derives from a human donor with aplastic anemia. The CDR3 DNA reads TGTGCCAGCAGTTACGATCGGGGGGGGCGAGATACGCAGTATTTT. It specifies CASSYDRGGRDTQYF.